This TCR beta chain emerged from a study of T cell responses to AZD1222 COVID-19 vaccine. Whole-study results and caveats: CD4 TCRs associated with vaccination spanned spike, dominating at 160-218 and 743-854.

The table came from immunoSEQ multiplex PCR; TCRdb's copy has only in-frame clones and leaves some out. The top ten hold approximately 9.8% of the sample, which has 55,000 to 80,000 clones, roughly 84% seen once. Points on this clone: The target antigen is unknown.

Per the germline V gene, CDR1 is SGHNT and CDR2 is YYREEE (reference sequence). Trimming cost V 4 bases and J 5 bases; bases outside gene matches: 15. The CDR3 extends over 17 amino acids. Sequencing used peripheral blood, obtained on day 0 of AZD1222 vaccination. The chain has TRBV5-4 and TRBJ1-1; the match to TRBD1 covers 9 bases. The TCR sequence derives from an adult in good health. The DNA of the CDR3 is TGTGCCAGCAGCCCGGACGGTTTGCGACAGGGGGTAACTGAAGCTTTCTTT. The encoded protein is CASSPDGLRQGVTEAFF.